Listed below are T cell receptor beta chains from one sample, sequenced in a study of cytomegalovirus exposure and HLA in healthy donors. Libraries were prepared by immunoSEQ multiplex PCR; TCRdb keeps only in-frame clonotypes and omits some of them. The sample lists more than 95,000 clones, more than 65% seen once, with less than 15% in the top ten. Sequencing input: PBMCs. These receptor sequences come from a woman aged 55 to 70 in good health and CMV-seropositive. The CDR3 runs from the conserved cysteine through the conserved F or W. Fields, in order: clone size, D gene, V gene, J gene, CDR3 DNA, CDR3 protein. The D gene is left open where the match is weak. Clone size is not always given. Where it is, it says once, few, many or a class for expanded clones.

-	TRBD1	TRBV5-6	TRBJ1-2	TGTGCCAGCAGCTTGGAATGGACAGGGTTTGGCTACACCTTC	CASSLEWTGFGYTF
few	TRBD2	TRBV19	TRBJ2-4	TGTGCCAGTACTAGACTAGCGGGACCTGAGATAGCCAAAAACATTCAGTACTTC	CASTRLAGPEIAKNIQYF
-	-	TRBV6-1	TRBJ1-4	TGTGCCAGCAGTGGTGCAGGAACAACTAATGAAAAACTGTTTTTT	CASSGAGTTNEKLFF
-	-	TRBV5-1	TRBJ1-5	TGCGCCAGCAGCACAGGCTTCGGGGGAGGAGATCAGCCCCAGCATTTT	CASSTGFGGGDQPQHF
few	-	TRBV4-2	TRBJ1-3	TGTGCCAGCAGCCAAGACCGAGGGTCTGGAAACACCATATATTTT	CASSQDRGSGNTIYF
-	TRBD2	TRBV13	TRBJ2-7	TGTGCCAGCAGCGCCAGACTAGCGGGGGGGCCGTCCGAGCAGTACTTC	CASSARLAGGPSEQYF
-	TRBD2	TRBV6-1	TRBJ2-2	TGTGCCAGCAGTGCCGGGACTAGCGGGAGAGGGGGCACCGGGGAGCTGTTTTTT	CASSAGTSGRGGTGELFF
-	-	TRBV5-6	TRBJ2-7	TGTGCCAGCAGCTTGGCCAGGGTCGAGGACGAGCAGTACTTC	CASSLARVEDEQYF
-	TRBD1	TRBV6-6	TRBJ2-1	TGTGCCAGCAGTTATCCTGGAGTTTCAGGGGGCGGGGAGCAGTTCTTC	CASSYPGVSGGGEQFF
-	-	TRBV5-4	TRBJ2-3	TGTGCCAGCAGCTTGGCGATGCGGTCAGATACGCAGTATTTT	CASSLAMRSDTQYF
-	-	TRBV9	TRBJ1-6	TGTGCCAGCAGCGTAGCTGGGGCAAATAATTCACCCCTCCACTTT	CASSVAGANNSPLHF